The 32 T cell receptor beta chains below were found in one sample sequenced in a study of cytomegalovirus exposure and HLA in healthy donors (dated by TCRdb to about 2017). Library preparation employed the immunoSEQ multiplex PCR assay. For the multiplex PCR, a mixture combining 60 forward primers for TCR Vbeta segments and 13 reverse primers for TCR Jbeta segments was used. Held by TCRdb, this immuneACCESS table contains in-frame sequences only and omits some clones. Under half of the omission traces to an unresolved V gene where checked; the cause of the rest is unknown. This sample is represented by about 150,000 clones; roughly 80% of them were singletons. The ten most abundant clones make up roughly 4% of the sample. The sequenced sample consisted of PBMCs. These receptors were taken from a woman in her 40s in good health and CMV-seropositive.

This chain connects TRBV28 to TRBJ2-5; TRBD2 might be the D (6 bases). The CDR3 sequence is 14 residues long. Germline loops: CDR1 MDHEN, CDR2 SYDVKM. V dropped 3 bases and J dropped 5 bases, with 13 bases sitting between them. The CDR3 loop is CASSLEGRWETQYF. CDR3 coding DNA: TGTGCCAGCAGTTTGGAGGGTCGGTGGGAGACCCAGTACTTC.

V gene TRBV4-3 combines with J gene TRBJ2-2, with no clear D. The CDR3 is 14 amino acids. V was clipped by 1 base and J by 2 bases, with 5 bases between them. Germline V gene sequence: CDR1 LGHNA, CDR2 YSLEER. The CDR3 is CASSQGANTGELFF. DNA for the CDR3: TGCGCCAGCAGCCAAGGGGCAAACACCGGGGAGCTGTTTTTT.

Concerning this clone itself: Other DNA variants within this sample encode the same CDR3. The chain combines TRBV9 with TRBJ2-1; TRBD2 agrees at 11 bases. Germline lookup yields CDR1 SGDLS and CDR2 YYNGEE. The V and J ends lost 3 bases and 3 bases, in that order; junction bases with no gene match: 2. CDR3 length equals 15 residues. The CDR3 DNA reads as TGTGCCAGCAGCGATACTAGCGGGGGCTACAATGAGCAGTTCTTC. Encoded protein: CASSDTSGGYNEQFF. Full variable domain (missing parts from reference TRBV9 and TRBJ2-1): DSGVTQTPKHLITATGQRVTLRCSPRSGDLSVYWYQQSLDQGLQFLIQYYNGEERAKGNILERFSAQQFPDLHSELNLSSLELGDSALYFCASSDTSGGYNEQFFGPGTRLTVL.

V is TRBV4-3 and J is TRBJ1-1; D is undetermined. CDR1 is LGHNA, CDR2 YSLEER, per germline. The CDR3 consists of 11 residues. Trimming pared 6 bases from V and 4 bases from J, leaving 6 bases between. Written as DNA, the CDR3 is TGCGCCAGCAGTCTAGGCACTGAAGCTTTCTTT. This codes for CASSLGTEAFF.

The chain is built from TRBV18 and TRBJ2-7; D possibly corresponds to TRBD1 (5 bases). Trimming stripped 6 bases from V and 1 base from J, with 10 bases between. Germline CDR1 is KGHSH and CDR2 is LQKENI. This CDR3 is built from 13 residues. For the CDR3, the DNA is TGTGCCAGCTCCCAAGACAGATCCTACGAGCAGTACTTC. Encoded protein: CASSQDRSYEQYF.

The DNA of the CDR3 is TGTGCCAGCAGTGAGCTCGGTAAAAACACCGGGGAGCTGTTTTTT. This codes for CASSELGKNTGELFF. The chain has TRBV2 and TRBJ2-2; D unclear. Germline assignment: CDR1 SNHLY and CDR2 FYNNEI. The V gene lost 3 bases and the J gene lost 2 bases, with 10 bases spanning the gap. CDR3 length equals 15 residues. The variable domain in full, completed from reference TRBV2 and TRBJ2-2, reads EPEVTQTPSHQVTQMGQEVILRCVPISNHLYFYWYRQILGQKVEFLVSFYNNEISEKSEIFDDQFSVERPDGSNFTLKIRSTKLEDSAMYFCASSELGKNTGELFFGEGSRLTVL.

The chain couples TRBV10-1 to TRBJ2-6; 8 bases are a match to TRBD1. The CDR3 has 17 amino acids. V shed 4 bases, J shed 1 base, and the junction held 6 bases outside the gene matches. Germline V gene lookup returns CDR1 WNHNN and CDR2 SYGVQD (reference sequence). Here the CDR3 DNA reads TGCGCCAGCAGTGCCGGGACAGGTACTTCTGGGGCCAACGTCCTGACTTTC. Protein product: CASSAGTGTSGANVLTF.

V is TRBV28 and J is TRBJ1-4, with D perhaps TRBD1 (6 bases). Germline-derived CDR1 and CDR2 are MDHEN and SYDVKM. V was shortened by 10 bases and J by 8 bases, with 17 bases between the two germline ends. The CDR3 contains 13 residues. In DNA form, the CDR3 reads TGTGCCACCACTGGGGGCATGAGGGAAAAACTGTTTTTT. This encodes CATTGGMREKLFF.

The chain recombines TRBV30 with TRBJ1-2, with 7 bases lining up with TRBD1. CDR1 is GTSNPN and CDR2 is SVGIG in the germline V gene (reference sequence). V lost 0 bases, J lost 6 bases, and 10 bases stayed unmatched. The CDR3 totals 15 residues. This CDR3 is CAWSVRQGEEHGYTF. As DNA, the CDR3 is TGTGCCTGGAGTGTCCGACAGGGCGAAGAACATGGCTACACCTTC.

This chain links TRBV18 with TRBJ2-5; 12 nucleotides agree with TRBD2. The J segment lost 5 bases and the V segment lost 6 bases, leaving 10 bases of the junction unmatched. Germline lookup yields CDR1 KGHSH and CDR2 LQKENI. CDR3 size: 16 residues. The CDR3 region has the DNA TGTGCCAGCTCCCCAGGACTAGCGGGGATCGGGGAGACCCAGTACTTC. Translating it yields CASSPGLAGIGETQYF.

The CDR3 here is CASSFSVAGALDEQFF. The DNA for the CDR3 is TGTGCCAGCAGCTTTTCGGTAGCGGGGGCCCTGGATGAGCAGTTCTTC. The V call is TRBV5-6, the J call TRBJ2-1; TRBD2 matches at 9 bases. CDR3 length equals 16 residues. V shed 2 bases, J shed 8 bases, and the junction held 11 bases outside the gene matches. Germline V lookup: CDR1 SGHDT, CDR2 YYEEEE.

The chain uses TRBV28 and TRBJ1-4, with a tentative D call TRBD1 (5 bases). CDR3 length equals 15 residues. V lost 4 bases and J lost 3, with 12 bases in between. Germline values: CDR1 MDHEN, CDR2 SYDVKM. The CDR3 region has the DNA TGTGCCAGCAGTTCCGACAGCCTTTCTAATGAAAAACTGTTTTTT. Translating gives CASSSDSLSNEKLFF.

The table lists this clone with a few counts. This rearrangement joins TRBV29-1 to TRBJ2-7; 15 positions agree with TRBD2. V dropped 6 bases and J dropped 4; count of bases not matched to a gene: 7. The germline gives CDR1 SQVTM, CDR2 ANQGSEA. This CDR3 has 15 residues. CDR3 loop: CSVLGLAGGIYEQYF. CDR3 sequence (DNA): TGCAGCGTACTAGGACTAGCGGGGGGGATATACGAGCAGTACTTC.

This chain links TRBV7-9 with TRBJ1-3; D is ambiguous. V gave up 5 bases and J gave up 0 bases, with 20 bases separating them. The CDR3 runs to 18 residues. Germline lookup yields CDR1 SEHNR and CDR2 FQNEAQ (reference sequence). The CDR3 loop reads CASSPRRGGNSSGNTIYF. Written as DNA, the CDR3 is TGTGCCAGCAGCCCACGTCGCGGTGGTAATAGCTCTGGAAACACCATATATTTT.

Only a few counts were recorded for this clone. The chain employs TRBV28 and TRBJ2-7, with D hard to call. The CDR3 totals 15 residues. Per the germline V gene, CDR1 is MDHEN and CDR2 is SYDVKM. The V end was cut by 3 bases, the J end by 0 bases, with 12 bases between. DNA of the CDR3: TGTGCCAGCAGTTTGGTGTACTCGAGCTCCTACGAGCAGTACTTC. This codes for CASSLVYSSSYEQYF.

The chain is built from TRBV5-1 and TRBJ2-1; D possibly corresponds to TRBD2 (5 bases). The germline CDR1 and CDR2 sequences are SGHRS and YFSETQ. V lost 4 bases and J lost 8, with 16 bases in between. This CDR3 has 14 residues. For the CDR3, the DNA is TGCGCCAGCAGCCCTTCACGGGGTACGGATGAGCAGTTCTTC. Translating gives CASSPSRGTDEQFF.

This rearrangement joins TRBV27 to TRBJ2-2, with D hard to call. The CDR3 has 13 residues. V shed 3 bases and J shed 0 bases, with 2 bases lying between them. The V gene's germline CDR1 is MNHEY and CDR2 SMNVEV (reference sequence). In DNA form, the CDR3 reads TGTGCCAGCAGTTTTACGAACACCGGGGAGCTGTTTTTT. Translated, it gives CASSFTNTGELFF.

The CDR3 spells CASSLTDRGPDTQYF. CDR3 coding DNA: TGTGCCAGCAGTTTAACCGACAGGGGGCCCGATACGCAGTATTTT. The chain links TRBV28 to TRBJ2-3, with TRBD1 matching 10 bases. The V gene end was trimmed by 2 bases and the J gene end by 6 bases; junction bases not matched to a gene: 5. This CDR3 has 15 residues. In germline, CDR1 is MDHEN, CDR2 SYDVKM.

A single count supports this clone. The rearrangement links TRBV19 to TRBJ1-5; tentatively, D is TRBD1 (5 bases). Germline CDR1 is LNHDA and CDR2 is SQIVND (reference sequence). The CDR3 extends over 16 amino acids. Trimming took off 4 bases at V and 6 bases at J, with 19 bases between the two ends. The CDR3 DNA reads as TGTGCCAGTAGTAACCCCGTTGGGGGGGAGGGTCAGCCCCAGCATTTT. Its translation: CASSNPVGGEGQPQHF. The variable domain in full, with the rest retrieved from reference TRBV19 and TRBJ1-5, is DGGITQSPKYLFRKEGQNVTLSCEQNLNHDAMYWYRQDPGQGLRLIYYSQIVNDFQKGDIAEGYSVSREKKESFPLTVTSAQKNPTAFYLCASSNPVGGEGQPQHFGDGTRLSIL.

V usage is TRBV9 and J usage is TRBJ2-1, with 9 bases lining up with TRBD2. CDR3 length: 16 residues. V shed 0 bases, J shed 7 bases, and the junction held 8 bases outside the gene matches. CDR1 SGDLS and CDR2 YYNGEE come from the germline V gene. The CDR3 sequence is CASSVGLAGPLNEQFF. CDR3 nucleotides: TGTGCCAGCAGCGTAGGGCTAGCGGGGCCCCTTAATGAGCAGTTCTTC.

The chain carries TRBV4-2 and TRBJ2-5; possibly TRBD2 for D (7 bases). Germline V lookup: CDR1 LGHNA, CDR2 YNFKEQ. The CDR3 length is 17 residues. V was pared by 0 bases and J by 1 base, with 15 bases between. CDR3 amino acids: CASSQDGPGGRQETQYF. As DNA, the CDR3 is TGTGCCAGCAGCCAAGACGGACCGGGGGGCCGCCAAGAGACCCAGTACTTC.

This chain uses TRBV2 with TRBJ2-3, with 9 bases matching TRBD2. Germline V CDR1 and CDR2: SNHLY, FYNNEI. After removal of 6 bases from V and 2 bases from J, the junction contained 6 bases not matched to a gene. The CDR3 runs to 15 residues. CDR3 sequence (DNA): TGTGCCAGCAGATTTCTAGCGGGACTCACAGATACGCAGTATTTT. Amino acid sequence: CASRFLAGLTDTQYF.

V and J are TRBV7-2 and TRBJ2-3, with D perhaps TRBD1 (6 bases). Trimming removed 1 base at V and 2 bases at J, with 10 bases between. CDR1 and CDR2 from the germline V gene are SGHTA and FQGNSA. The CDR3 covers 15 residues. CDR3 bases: TGTGCCAGCAGCTTAGGGAGGACAGACACAGATACGCAGTATTTT. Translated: CASSLGRTDTDTQYF.

CDR3 nucleotides: TGCAGCGTTGAGGGTCTAGCGGGGATGTACGAGCAGTACTTC. Encoded protein: CSVEGLAGMYEQYF. The chain couples TRBV29-1 to TRBJ2-7; 9 positions match TRBD2. The J segment lost 4 bases and the V segment lost 3 bases, leaving 7 bases of the junction unmatched. This CDR3 is 14 amino acids long. Germline V gives CDR1 SQVTM, CDR2 ANQGSEA.

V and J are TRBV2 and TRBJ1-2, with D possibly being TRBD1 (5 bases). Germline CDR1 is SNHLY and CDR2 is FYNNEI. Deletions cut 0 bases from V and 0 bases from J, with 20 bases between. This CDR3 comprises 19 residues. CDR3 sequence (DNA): TGTGCCAGCAGTGAAGCGCTCCGAGGCCTGACAGTTTCTAACTATGGCTACACCTTC. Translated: CASSEALRGLTVSNYGYTF.

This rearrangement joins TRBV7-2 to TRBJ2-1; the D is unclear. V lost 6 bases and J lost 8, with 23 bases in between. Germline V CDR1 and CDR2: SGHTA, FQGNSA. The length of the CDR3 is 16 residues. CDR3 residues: CASSPTKLSTVDEQFF. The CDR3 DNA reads TGTGCCAGCAGTCCTACTAAATTATCCACCGTCGATGAGCAGTTCTTC.

The CDR3 DNA reads TGTGCCAGCAGTTTGGCGGCTAGCGGGAGCTACGAGCAGTACTTC. Protein product: CASSLAASGSYEQYF. This chain uses TRBV28 with TRBJ2-7; 10 nucleotides line up with TRBD2. Germline loops: CDR1 MDHEN, CDR2 SYDVKM. The CDR3 covers 15 residues. Trimming at V came to 3 bases and at J to 3 bases, leaving 5 bases not matched to a gene. The variable domain in full, completed from reference TRBV28 and TRBJ2-7, reads DVKVTQSSRYLVKRTGEKVFLECVQDMDHENMFWYRQDPGLGLRLIYFSYDVKMKEKGDIPEGYSVSREKKERFSLILESASTNQTSMYLCASSLAASGSYEQYFGPGTRLTVT.

CDR3 sequence: CASAKQGAYEQYF. In DNA, the CDR3 is TGTGCCAGCGCCAAACAGGGGGCATACGAGCAGTACTTC. The rearrangement uses TRBV6-6 and TRBJ2-7; TRBD1 aligns across 9 bases. Germline V lookup: CDR1 MNHNY, CDR2 SVGAGI (reference sequence). CDR3 length: 13 residues. V lost 8 bases and J lost 4; bases outside the gene matches: 6.

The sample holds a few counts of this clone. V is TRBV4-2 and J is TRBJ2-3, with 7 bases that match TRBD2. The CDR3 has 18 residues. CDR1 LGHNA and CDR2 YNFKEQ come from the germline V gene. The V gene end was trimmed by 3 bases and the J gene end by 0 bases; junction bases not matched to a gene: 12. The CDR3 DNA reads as TGTGCCAGCAGCCATGTTCCTAGCGGTGGTGCTAGCACAGATACGCAGTATTTT. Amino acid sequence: CASSHVPSGGASTDTQYF.

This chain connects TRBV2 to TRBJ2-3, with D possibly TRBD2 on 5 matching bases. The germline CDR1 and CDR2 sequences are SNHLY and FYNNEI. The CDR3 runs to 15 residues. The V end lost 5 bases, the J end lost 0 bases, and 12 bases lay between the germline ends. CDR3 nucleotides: TGTGCCAGCAGTACCGAAGGACTTAGCACAGATACGCAGTATTTT. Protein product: CASSTEGLSTDTQYF.

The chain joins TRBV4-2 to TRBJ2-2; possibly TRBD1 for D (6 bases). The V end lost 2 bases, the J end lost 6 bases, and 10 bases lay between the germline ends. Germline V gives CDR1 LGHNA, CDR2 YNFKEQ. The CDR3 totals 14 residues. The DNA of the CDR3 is TGTGCCAGCAGCCAATTTCAGGGGTCCGGGGAGCTGTTTTTT. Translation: CASSQFQGSGELFF.

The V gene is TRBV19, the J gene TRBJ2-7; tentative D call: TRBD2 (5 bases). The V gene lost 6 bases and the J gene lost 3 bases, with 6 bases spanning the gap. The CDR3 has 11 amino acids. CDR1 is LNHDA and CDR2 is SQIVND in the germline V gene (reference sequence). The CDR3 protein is CASRSGYEQYF. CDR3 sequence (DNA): TGTGCCAGTAGAAGCGGCTACGAGCAGTACTTC.